Given below is one T cell receptor beta chain in context. Its specific antigen is unknown. Base quality data are lacking; no much larger clone is found one base away. TCRbeta CDR3 regions were amplified from genomic DNA by means of the immunoSEQ Assay, a bias-controlled multiplex PCR. On the study's bioinformatics: The number of nucleated cells in each sample was estimated from the amplification of reference gene primers within the assay. To quantify the absolute abundance of each unique TCRbeta CDR3 rearrangement, sequence reads were collapsed and filtered. For each sample, productive Simpson clonality was calculated by taking the square root of Simpson's diversity index across productive rearrangements. This immuneACCESS table, as held by TCRdb, lists in-frame sequences with V and J called but not all clones. Of the missing ones, under half trace to an unresolved V gene in checked studies; the others have no known cause. D and trimming were read from the DNA, whereas the V and J calls and clone size are those reported in that table. For this sample there are under 200,000 clones; 79% appear just once. The ten largest clones represent roughly 17% of the sample.

This sample is drawn from a study of blood T cell repertoires in COVID-19 (dated by TCRdb to about 2020). Regarding the study in general: Samples covering the acute and convalescent phases of COVID-19 were provided by collaborators in the United States, Italy and Spain. The material from the prospective study consisted of cDNA or gDNA derived from T cells, B-cell-depleted T cells, or PBMCs. The dataset comprised deeply sampled blood TCRbeta repertoires from subjects exposed to, actively infected with, or recovered from COVID-19. The repertoires were released in a freely available public database intended as a resource for research on the immune response to SARS-CoV-2. The samples were drawn from the first 160 participants of the ongoing ImmuneRACE study and from under 1,500 subjects provided by 6 global collaborators. Sample metadata almost always included a de-identified subject ID, COVID-19 status, age in years and sex. Where available, HLA class I and class II types were obtained from metadata supplied by the sample provider rather than from assay-based typing. The investigation overall reported the following: The amount of clinical and demographic metadata varied by source and participant and was provided uncurated.

Whole blood was collected in K2EDTA tubes by collaborating institutions according to the institutions' own protocols. Collaborator samples were shipped for TCRbeta analysis as frozen whole blood, isolated PBMCs, or DNA extracted from either sample type. CDR3 length: 14 amino acids, cysteine to phenylalanine. Only the CDR3 part of the read is kept: 42 bases, read in frame from the first base. CDR1 is given as MDHEN and CDR2 as SYDVKM, both from the germline V gene. The germline V end is reduced by 10 bases and the J end by 7 bases; junction bases left unmatched: 14. The chain is encoded by TRBV28 joined to TRBJ1-2; TRBD1 agrees with 8 junctional bases. The sequence derives from a man in his fifties or sixties with active or convalescent COVID-19. Sample: peripheral blood. The base sequence is TGTGCCACCATAGGGGGGGACAGGATTTTTGGCTACACCTTC. This is translated as CATIGGDRIFGYTF.